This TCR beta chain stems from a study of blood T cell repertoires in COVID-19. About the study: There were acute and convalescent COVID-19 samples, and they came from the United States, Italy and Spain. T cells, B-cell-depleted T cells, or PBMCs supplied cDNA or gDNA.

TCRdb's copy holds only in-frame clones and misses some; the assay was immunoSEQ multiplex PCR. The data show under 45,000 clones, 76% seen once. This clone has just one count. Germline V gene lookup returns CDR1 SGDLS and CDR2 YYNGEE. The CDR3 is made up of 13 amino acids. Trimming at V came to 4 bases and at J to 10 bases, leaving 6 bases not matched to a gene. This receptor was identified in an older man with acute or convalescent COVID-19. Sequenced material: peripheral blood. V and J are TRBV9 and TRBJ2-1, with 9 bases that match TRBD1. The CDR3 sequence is CASSPGTGREQFF. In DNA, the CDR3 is TGTGCCAGCAGCCCAGGGACAGGGAGGGAGCAGTTCTTC.